Shown below are 31 T cell receptor beta chains from a single sample sequenced in a study of neurological immune-mediated disorders. TCRdb processed the 5' RACE reads anew with MiXCR; each CDR3 protein has one entry. Found here are 85,000 to 110,000 distinct CDR3 sequences, 10% to 13% of them singletons; the top ten hold around 3.1%. Noted time point: longitudinal time-point 3. Sequencing was performed on PBMCs. The receptors here all came from a female donor with HTLV-1-associated myelopathy (HAM/TSP).

This clonotype was recorded many times. The rearrangement uses TRBV20-1 and TRBJ1-1, with 7 bases fitting TRBD1. The ends lost 3 bases at V and 1 base at J; junction bases unmatched: 5. Germline V CDR1 and CDR2: DFQATT, SNEGSKA (reference sequence). CDR3 length: 14 amino acids. The CDR3, as DNA: TGCAGTGCTAGGGCCGGGACAGCGAACACTGAAGCTTTCTTT. It specifies CSARAGTANTEAFF.

This clonotype occurred many times. The chain employs TRBV5-5 and TRBJ2-3, with D possibly matching TRBD1 (5 bases). Trimming removed 0 bases at V and 3 bases at J, with 14 bases between. Germline lookup yields CDR1 SGHKS and CDR2 YYEKEE (reference sequence). This CDR3 spans 16 amino acids. The CDR3 spells CASSLGGRVWTDTQYF. The CDR3 DNA follows: TGTGCCAGCAGCTTGGGTGGCAGGGTGTGGACAGATACGCAGTATTTT. The full variable domain, its missing parts supplied by reference TRBV5-5 and TRBJ2-3, is DAGVTQSPTHLIKTRGQQVTLRCSPISGHKSVSWYQQVLGQGPQFIFQYYEKEERGRGNFPDRFSARQFPNYSSELNVNALLLGDSALYLCASSLGGRVWTDTQYFGPGTRLTVL.

As concerns this clonotype: A much larger clone sits a single nucleotide away, making a read error possible. The rearrangement uses TRBV5-1 and TRBJ2-2; D is perhaps TRBD1 or TRBD2 (5 bases each). The CDR3 is 14 amino acids. From germline, CDR1 is SGHRS and CDR2 YFSETQ. This chain's CDR3 is CASSLEGATGERFF. Written as DNA, the CDR3 is TGCGCCAGCAGCTTGGAAGGGGCCACCGGGGAGCGGTTTTTT.

The chain recombines TRBV7-9 with TRBJ2-3; D is perhaps TRBD2 (6 bases). Trimming stripped 6 bases from V and 1 base from J, with 11 bases between. This CDR3 spans 14 amino acids. Germline lookup yields CDR1 SEHNR and CDR2 FQNEAQ (reference sequence). CDR3 in amino acids: CASSAAGRTDTQYF. CDR3 in DNA: TGTGCCAGCAGTGCGGCGGGACGCACAGATACGCAGTATTTT.

The sample holds many counts of this clonotype. The rearrangement links TRBV5-1 to TRBJ2-3; 8 nucleotides match TRBD2. V was pared by 4 bases and J by 0 bases, with 7 bases of the junction left unmatched. From germline, CDR1 is SGHRS and CDR2 YFSETQ. The CDR3 has 16 residues. The CDR3 sequence is CASSGGLAVSTDTQYF. The CDR3 DNA sequence: TGCGCCAGCAGCGGAGGACTAGCAGTCAGCACAGATACGCAGTATTTT. The whole variable domain, filled in from reference TRBV5-1 and TRBJ2-3, reads KAGVTQTPRYLIKTRGQQVTLSCSPISGHRSVSWYQQTPGQGLQFLFEYFSETQRNKGNFPGRFSGRQFSNSRSEMNVSTLELGDSALYLCASSGGLAVSTDTQYFGPGTRLTVL.

At least ten counts were recorded for this clonotype. V usage is TRBV7-9 and J usage is TRBJ2-1, with 7 bases identical to TRBD1. The CDR3 consists of 13 residues. Unmatched junction bases numbered 7, after V lost 5 bases and J lost 9 bases. In germline, CDR1 is SEHNR, CDR2 FQNEAQ (reference sequence). CDR3 DNA sequence: TGTGCCAGCAGCCCCGACAGGGCCGGTGAGCAGTTCTTC. It yields the protein CASSPDRAGEQFF.

This clonotype was seen just once. A much larger clone sits a single nucleotide away, making a read error possible. The chain carries TRBV20-1 and TRBJ2-2; TRBD1 is a possible D gene (6 bases). Germline CDR1 reads DFQATT; CDR2 reads SNEGSKA (reference sequence). This CDR3 region has 15 residues. The CDR3 DNA follows: TGCAGTGCAAGGGGACAACGGACGAACACCTGGGAGCTGTTTTTT. Translating it yields CSARGQRTNTWELFF.

This clonotype occurred many times. The rearrangement links TRBV5-1 to TRBJ2-4; a weak D match, TRBD2 (6 bases). Trimming took off 2 bases at V and 9 bases at J, with 12 bases between the two ends. The CDR3 has 13 residues. Germline values: CDR1 SGHRS, CDR2 YFSETQ. Here the CDR3 reads CASSFGQGGIQYF. The CDR3 coding sequence is TGCGCCAGCAGCTTTGGGCAGGGAGGCATTCAGTACTTC. The entire variable domain, with the rest obtained from reference TRBV5-1 and TRBJ2-4, is as follows: KAGVTQTPRYLIKTRGQQVTLSCSPISGHRSVSWYQQTPGQGLQFLFEYFSETQRNKGNFPGRFSGRQFSNSRSEMNVSTLELGDSALYLCASSFGQGGIQYFGAGTRLSVL.

As concerns this clonotype: A read error may explain this, as a much larger clone is one base away. V is TRBV5-1 and J is TRBJ1-1; possibly TRBD1 for D (6 bases). Germline lookup yields CDR1 SGHRS and CDR2 YFSETQ. The CDR3 covers 14 residues. This CDR3 is CANSLDTGRTEAFF. CDR3 DNA: TGCGCCAACAGCTTGGATACAGGGAGGACTGAAGCTTTCTTT. The full variable domain, its missing parts supplied by reference TRBV5-1 and TRBJ1-1, is KAGVTQTPRYLIKTRGQQVTLSCSPISGHRSVSWYQQTPGQGLQFLFEYFSETQRNKGNFPGRFSGRQFSNSRSEMNVSTLELGDSALYLCANSLDTGRTEAFFGQGTRLTVV.

This clonotype came up many times. J is TRBJ1-5 and V is TRBV20-1; the match to TRBD1 covers 7 bases. This CDR3 is built from 13 residues. After removal of 0 bases from V and 5 bases from J, the junction contained 1 base not matched to a gene. Looked up from germline, CDR1 is DFQATT and CDR2 is SNEGSKA (reference sequence). The CDR3 bases are TGCAGTGCTAGAGAGCAGGGGGATCAGCCCCAGCATTTT. It encodes CSAREQGDQPQHF.

In its sample, this clonotype ranks as medium-sized. The rearrangement joins TRBV20-1 to TRBJ2-1, with TRBD1 matching 8 bases. This CDR3 has 15 residues. Losses at the gene ends were 3 bases for V and 2 bases for J; bases not matched to a gene: 6. The germline V gene has CDR1 DFQATT and CDR2 SNEGSKA (reference sequence). The CDR3 DNA reads TGCAGTGCTAGTTCTCCGGGACAGGCCTACAATGAGCAGTTCTTC. Residues: CSASSPGQAYNEQFF.

This clonotype was counted many times. This chain uses TRBV5-1 with TRBJ2-5; 9 nucleotides line up with TRBD2. The CDR3 extends over 15 amino acids. The germline V gene has CDR1 SGHRS and CDR2 YFSETQ. The J segment lost 6 bases and the V segment lost 4 bases, leaving 10 bases of the junction unmatched. The CDR3 DNA reads TGCGCCAGCAGCGTAGCGGGGGCCCTGGAGCAGACCCAGTACTTC. As protein: CASSVAGALEQTQYF.

The sample holds many counts of this clonotype. CDR3 bases: TGCAGCGTTGAACGGGACGGTTACGAGCAGTACTTC. Amino acids: CSVERDGYEQYF. The chain is built from TRBV29-1 and TRBJ2-7; D may be TRBD1 or TRBD2 (5 bases each). Trimming took off 2 bases at V and 4 bases at J, with 9 bases between the two ends. This CDR3 is 12 amino acids long. Germline V gene data show CDR1 as SQVTM and CDR2 as ANQGSEA.

This clonotype appeared many times. The gene calls are TRBV4-2 and TRBJ2-3; the D gene is possibly TRBD1 (5 bases). In germline, CDR1 is LGHNA, CDR2 YNFKEQ. Deletions cut 4 bases from V and 3 bases from J, with 20 bases between. CDR3 length: 17 amino acids. CDR3 loop: CASSPTQGADKTDTQYF. In nucleotides, the CDR3 is TGTGCCAGCAGCCCGACCCAAGGGGCGGACAAAACAGATACGCAGTATTTT.

The V and J genes are TRBV12-3 or TRBV12-4 and TRBJ1-4; perhaps TRBD1 as D (5 bases). The CDR3 length is 17 residues. Trimming shortened V by 0 bases and J by 8 bases, and 19 bases separated the two germline ends. The CDR3 spells CASSLALQGVQWEKLFF. CDR3 bases: TGTGCCAGCAGTTTAGCACTTCAGGGTGTTCAGTGGGAAAAACTGTTTTTT.

This clonotype was recorded a few times. The chain is built from TRBV12-3 or TRBV12-4 and TRBJ1-4; 8 nucleotides agree with TRBD1. The CDR3 runs 14 residues. V lost 8 bases and J lost 8; bases outside the gene matches: 10. CDR3: CASGNRGTEEKLFF. CDR3 sequence (DNA): TGTGCCAGCGGAAACAGGGGGACGGAGGAAAAACTGTTTTTT.

The V gene is TRBV7-2, the J gene TRBJ2-3; weak D call: TRBD1 (5 bases). There are 15 residues in the CDR3. Germline CDR1 is SGHTA and CDR2 is FQGNSA. V shed 0 bases and J shed 2 bases, with 9 bases lying between them. CDR3 DNA: TGTGCCAGCAGCTTAGCCAGGGCCACCACAGATACGCAGTATTTT. It translates to CASSLARATTDTQYF.

This clonotype came up many times. This rearrangement joins TRBV28 to TRBJ1-2; D is possibly TRBD1 (5 bases). Per the germline V gene, CDR1 is MDHEN and CDR2 is SYDVKM. This CDR3 region has 13 residues. V lost 8 bases, J lost 2 bases, and 12 bases lay in between. CDR3 loop: CASRSGINYGYTF. CDR3 sequence (DNA): TGTGCCAGCCGCTCAGGGATAAACTATGGCTACACCTTC.

This clonotype was detected ten times or more. The chain uses TRBV10-3 and TRBJ2-3; 11 bases are a match to TRBD2. The CDR3 spans 17 residues. CDR1 is ENHRY and CDR2 is SYGVKD in the germline V gene. V lost 5 bases to trimming and J lost 2 bases; unmatched junction nucleotides: 9. The CDR3 reads CAISYASSGGSTDTQYF. The CDR3 DNA reads TGTGCCATCAGTTACGCCTCTAGCGGGGGGTCCACAGATACGCAGTATTTT.

The rearrangement joins TRBV2 to TRBJ1-1, with 9 nucleotides matching TRBD1. J lost 5 bases, V lost 6 bases, and 7 bases had no gene match. CDR3 size: 14 residues. From germline, CDR1 is SNHLY and CDR2 FYNNEI. CDR3 sequence: CASSSQGAETEAFF. The CDR3 coding sequence is TGTGCCAGCAGCTCACAGGGGGCCGAGACTGAAGCTTTCTTT.

The table lists this clonotype with many counts. The rearrangement uses TRBV15 and TRBJ1-6; D remains unclear. Germline V gene sequence: CDR1 LNHNV, CDR2 YYDKDF (reference sequence). The CDR3 is 14 amino acids. V was clipped by 5 bases and J by 7 bases, with 12 bases between them. DNA for the CDR3: TGTGCCACCAGCGCCGAAACCGAAAATTCACCCCTCCACTTT. It codes for CATSAETENSPLHF.

This clonotype was observed many times. The gene calls are TRBV5-1 and TRBJ1-1; the D gene is possibly TRBD1 (5 bases). CDR3 length: 17 residues. CDR1 and CDR2 (germline): SGHRS, YFSETQ. With 1 base removed from V and 6 bases from J, the gap between germline ends came to 22 bases. DNA of the CDR3: TGCGCCAGCAGCTTGAAATCCCCGGGAAGGGGCGGTTCTGAAGCTTTCTTT. It encodes CASSLKSPGRGGSEAFF.

This clonotype has a handful of counts. V usage is TRBV5-6 and J usage is TRBJ2-1; unclear D gene. There are 15 residues in the CDR3. Trimming cost V 2 bases and J 5 bases, with 14 bases left between them. Germline V gene lookup returns CDR1 SGHDT and CDR2 YYEEEE. The CDR3 DNA reads as TGTGCCAGCAGCTTACTTTCCAGACATAACAATGAGCAGTTCTTC. Its translation is CASSLLSRHNNEQFF.

This clonotype occurred many times. This rearrangement joins TRBV13 to TRBJ1-1; unclear D gene. V was cut by 3 bases and J by 2 bases, with 7 bases left in between. The CDR3 is made up of 13 amino acids. The germline V gene encodes CDR1 PRHDT and CDR2 FYEKMQ (reference sequence). The CDR3 protein is CASSFQSNTEAFF. For the CDR3, the DNA is TGTGCCAGCAGCTTTCAGTCTAACACTGAAGCTTTCTTT.

This clonotype was counted at least ten times. This chain joins TRBV29-1 and TRBJ2-1; D tentatively reads TRBD1 or TRBD2 (5 bases each). This CDR3 comprises 14 residues. Trimming pared 7 bases from V and 0 bases from J, leaving 13 bases between. In germline, CDR1 is SQVTM, CDR2 ANQGSEA. DNA of the CDR3: TGCAGCGCCCGAGGGGAGTCCTCCTACAATGAGCAGTTCTTC. Amino acid sequence: CSARGESSYNEQFF.

The table lists this clonotype with many counts. V is TRBV4-1 and J is TRBJ2-1; no reliable D call. The V gene lost 1 base and the J gene lost 4 bases, with 14 bases spanning the gap. CDR1 MGHRA and CDR2 YSYEKL come from the germline V gene. The CDR3 is 16 amino acids. CDR3 sequence reads: CASSQVDLVSYNEQFF. The CDR3 DNA reads as TGCGCCAGCAGCCAAGTGGACCTAGTATCTTACAATGAGCAGTTCTTC.

There are many counts of this clonotype. The chain is built from TRBV6-5 and TRBJ2-5, with D tentatively TRBD1 or TRBD2 (7 bases each). V was cut by 2 bases and J by 4 bases, with 17 bases left in between. The CDR3 covers 16 residues. Germline V gene sequence: CDR1 MNHEY, CDR2 SVGAGI. The CDR3 protein is CASSYGVRGGRETQYF. The CDR3 coding sequence is TGTGCCAGCAGTTACGGAGTCAGGGGGGGGCGAGAGACCCAGTACTTC.

This clonotype was observed a handful of times. DNA for the CDR3: TGCAGTGCCGAGCCCGGTCTCCAAACCTACGAGCAGTACTTC. It codes for CSAEPGLQTYEQYF. The rearrangement links TRBV20-1 to TRBJ2-7; D call uncertain. Germline assignment: CDR1 DFQATT and CDR2 SNEGSKA (reference sequence). V was shortened by 6 bases and J by 2 bases, with 17 bases between the two germline ends. CDR3 size: 14 residues.

With respect to this clonotype: This may be a read error: a much more frequent sequence differs by one nucleotide. The rearrangement links TRBV7-8 to TRBJ2-1; D ambiguous. The germline V and J ends were trimmed by 2 bases and 8 bases, with 13 bases remaining between them. Germline CDR1 SGHVS, CDR2 FQNEAQ. This CDR3 is built from 14 residues. CDR3 sequence (DNA): TGTGCCAGCAGCTTAACCGATGAGGCGGATGAGCAGTTCTTC. Its protein product is CASSLTDEADEQFF.

V and J are TRBV9 and TRBJ2-1; a weak D match, TRBD2 (6 bases). CDR1 is SGDLS, CDR2 YYNGEE, per germline. V was pared by 3 bases and J by 10 bases, with 11 bases between. The CDR3 spans 12 residues. CDR3 nucleotides: TGTGCCAGCAGCGGACTAGAGGCGGAGCAGTTCTTC. This codes for CASSGLEAEQFF.

This clonotype was picked up many times. The chain couples TRBV20-1 to TRBJ1-1; 8 bases agree with TRBD1. The CDR3 runs 12 residues. Germline assignment: CDR1 DFQATT and CDR2 SNEGSKA (reference sequence). With 5 bases clipped from V and 4 bases from J, the junction kept 3 bases outside the gene matches. The CDR3 region is CSALDRGTEAFF. In DNA, the CDR3 is TGCAGTGCTCTCGACAGGGGCACTGAAGCTTTCTTT.